Only a few counts were recorded for the clone carrying this TCR beta chain. These data belong to a study of T cells in Graves' hyperthyroidism and ophthalmopathy. Study context: Sampling of peripheral blood happened at initial diagnosis, prior to any treatment.

RNA transcripts provided the source from which TCR beta CDR3 regions were amplified. TCR CDR3 regions were first amplified by RT-PCR with HTBI primers. TCRdb fed the multiplex PCR reads into MiXCR, producing one record per CDR3 protein. The table lists hundreds of thousands of distinct CDR3 sequences, about 14% of them singletons, with 5.8% in the top ten. The sequenced material came from blood. The TCR originated in a woman aged 25-40 years with Graves' hyperthyroidism that later progressed to Graves' ophthalmopathy.

CDR3 in amino acids: CASSLADRANTEAFF. CDR3 in DNA: TGTGCCAGCAGCTTAGCGGACAGGGCTAACACTGAAGCTTTCTTT. This chain links TRBV7-8 with TRBJ1-1; 8 nucleotides agree with TRBD1. Germline loops: CDR1 SGHVS, CDR2 FQNEAQ. CDR3 size: 15 residues. Germline trimming cut 0 bases from V and 2 bases from J; bases unmatched to any gene: 2.